The present TCR beta chain was sequenced within a study of T-cell reconstitution after alpha-beta-depleted transplantation in children. There are 14 residues in the CDR3. Losses at the gene ends were 7 bases for V and 2 bases for J; bases not matched to a gene: 4. Looked up from germline, CDR1 is SEHNR and CDR2 is FQNEAQ (reference sequence). Study-level results: Newly produced T cells mostly provided counts and TCRbeta diversity after one year, as hyperexpanded clones declined.

In regard to this clonotype: The target antigen is unknown.

Unique molecular identifiers tagged the TCRbeta library. MiXCR, run by TCRdb on the PCR reads, gives a single entry per CDR3 protein. This repertoire shows 500,000 or so distinct CDR3 sequences, over 9.5% found once; its top ten account for 14%. The specimen was PBMCs, mostly from graft donor cells, collected 180 days after TCRalphabeta/CD19-depleted stem cell transplant. The V call is TRBV7-9, the J call TRBJ2-7; TRBD2 agrees at 11 bases. The clonotype originates from a female patient under 10 years old who had a stem cell transplant for aplastic anemia, so the T cells may come from the graft donor. This CDR3 is CASTHSGRAYEQYV. The CDR3 DNA reads TGTGCCAGCACCCATAGCGGGAGGGCCTACGAGCAGTACGTC.